This TCR beta chain was identified in a study of T cell responses to AZD1222 COVID-19 vaccine listed by TCRdb under 2021. Background on the whole study: TCR sequencing was performed for about 240 trial participants, of whom around 200 were given two doses of AZD1222 and 26 were given two doses of MenACWY control vaccine. Trial participants were enrolled into age subgroups of 18-55, 56-69 and 70-plus years, which contained around 150, 29 and 61 TCR-sequenced participants, respectively.

The paper's findings and limits, for the study overall: A significant rise in spike-specific TCR breadth and depth was observed after two AZD1222 doses relative to day 0 and relative to MenACWY recipients. Epitopes outside the regions mutated in the B.1.351 and B.1.1.7 variants were reportedly recognized by nearly half of the unique spike-specific TCRs. Because no samples from the day 14 peak response were available, repertoires could be characterized only after the peak T cell response. Only five or six AZD1222 recipients were SARS-CoV-2 seropositive at baseline, limiting conclusions about previously exposed vaccinees. Participants were mostly white British, with more females than males. The authors suggested clonal diversity may have been underestimated. The vaccine-associated CD4 TCRs covered the entire spike protein, and the dominant responses fell in regions 160-218 and 743-854. The 56-69-year group was small, and its depth increase did not reach significance, likely because of low power.

From the germline V gene, CDR1 is SNHLY and CDR2 is FYNNEI. Reading from cysteine to phenylalanine, the CDR3 counts 12 amino acids. Solely the CDR3 DNA is kept, with 36 bases framed from the first base. At the junction V is shortened by 11 bases and J by 7 bases; bases outside the gene matches: 4. The time point label corresponds to: about 28 days (+/-7) after the second vaccine dose. Interpreted using the paper, the treatment or condition label stands for: meningococcal conjugate vaccine given as trial control. The vaccinee samples were drawn from two UK trials, COV001 and COV002, one of which was a single-blind randomized controlled phase 2/3 trial testing AZD1222 (ChAdOx1 nCoV-19) in healthy adults. For TCRbeta chain sequencing, PBMC samples were collected from trial participants at day 0 and at day 28 after the second dose. Worth noting for this clone: Its antigen remains undetermined. Base qualities are not at hand, and no much larger clone is one base apart.

The CDR3 regions of human TCRbeta chains were analyzed by immunosequencing. Turning to the authors' computational methods: TCRs in the repertoires were compared against a reference library of SARS-CoV-2-specific TCRs that had been generated with the MIRA antigen-specificity platform. Breadth was defined as the fraction of unique TCRs that were SARS-CoV-2-associated. Depth was defined as the fraction of total T cells that were SARS-CoV-2-associated. Using the MIRA data, each spike-specific TCR was assigned both to the spike region to which the TCR was reactive and to a CD4 or CD8 class. Log10-transformed breadth and depth values were compared by one-way ANOVA with Sidak's multiple comparisons tests. TCRdb mirrors the immuneACCESS table, restricted to in-frame sequences. Some clones are absent from its copies; in checked studies, under half trace to an unresolved V gene, and the reason for the others is unknown. V and J calls and clone size are copied from that table; D and trimming were computed from the DNA. This sample holds 150,000 to 200,000 clones; approximately 92% were observed only once. Together, the top ten hold approximately 0.98% of the sample.

The chain is encoded by TRBV2 joined to TRBJ1-5, with TRBD1 matching 11 junction bases. Specimen: peripheral blood, collected 28 days after the second dose of the MenACWY control vaccine. The source is an adult who received the MenACWY meningococcal vaccine as a control. The CDR3 is CAFGQGAQPQHF. The DNA sequence is as follows: TGTGCCTTCGGACAGGGGGCCCAGCCCCAGCATTTT.